This T cell receptor (beta chain) was found in a study of PD-L1 blockade in urothelial cancer. Whole-study context: Samples came from 3 weeks, at the second dose, and 6 weeks into treatment.

Comment on this clone: One end of the junction is discordant with germline, which a read error may explain.

TCR analog templates of synthetic origin were spiked into each PCR. The assay was immunoSEQ multiplex PCR, and TCRdb's table has in-frame clones only and misses some. The repertoire holds roughly 50,000 clones, approximately 72% seen once, with under 4.5% in the top ten. As to time point: pretreatment peripheral blood. From germline, CDR1 is MNHNS and CDR2 SASEGT. This CDR3 has 16 amino acids. V gene TRBV6-1 combines with J gene TRBJ2-7, with TRBD2 identical over 11 bases. Sequencing was performed on PBMCs, taken around atezolizumab (anti-PD-L1) treatment. The TCR comes from a man aged 70 or older with urothelial cancer. The CDR3 DNA reads as TGTGCCAACAGTGAACGACCTAGCGGGAGGATGAACGAGCAGTACTTC. Amino acids: CANSERPSGRMNEQYF.